The 32 T cell receptor beta chains below all came from one sample that was sequenced in a study of T cell changes during pregnancy in multiple sclerosis. Measured with immunoSEQ multiplex PCR; TCRdb has only the in-frame clones, and not every one. The sample lists over 25,000 clones; 85% to 90% were seen once. The sequenced sample was CD8+ T cells from peripheral blood mononuclear cells, obtained before pregnancy. These receptors came from a female donor with multiple sclerosis, enrolled in a pregnancy study.

The genes are TRBV6-1 and TRBJ2-2, with TRBD2 identical over 7 bases. The germline gives CDR1 MNHNS, CDR2 SASEGT. CDR3 length: 15 amino acids. V was pared by 5 bases and J by 3 bases, with 6 bases of the junction left unmatched. In DNA form, the CDR3 reads TGTGCCAGCAGTTCGGAGGGGAGGGACACCGGGGAGCTGTTTTTT. Its protein product is CASSSEGRDTGELFF.

The chain joins TRBV5-1 to TRBJ2-5, with 7 nucleotides matching TRBD1. Germline V gene lookup returns CDR1 SGHRS and CDR2 YFSETQ. This CDR3 is built from 20 residues. Trimming took 0 bases from V and 0 from J; bases not matched to a gene: 17. CDR3 loop: CASSLGYRGQSLHYQETQYF. As DNA, the CDR3 is TGCGCCAGCAGCTTGGGCTATAGGGGACAGAGCTTGCACTACCAAGAGACCCAGTACTTC.

CDR3 coding DNA: TGTGCCAGCAGTTACCGAACAGGGGGCTTGACTGAAGCTTTCTTT. Translation gives CASSYRTGGLTEAFF. The rearrangement joins TRBV5-5 to TRBJ1-1; 9 bases map to TRBD1. Per germline, CDR1 SGHKS and CDR2 YYEKEE (reference sequence). The J segment lost 5 bases and the V segment lost 5 bases, leaving 10 bases of the junction unmatched. This CDR3 is built from 15 residues.

The CDR3 protein is CASSIGTTDWETQYF. In DNA form, the CDR3 reads TGTGCCAGCAGCATCGGGACTACGGACTGGGAGACCCAGTACTTC. The rearrangement uses TRBV7-9 and TRBJ2-5; 7 bases are a match to TRBD2. This CDR3 is 15 amino acids long. J gave up 5 bases and V 5 bases, and 11 bases lay outside the gene matches. Germline-derived CDR1 and CDR2 are SEHNR and FQNEAQ (reference sequence).

The rearrangement uses TRBV11-2 and TRBJ2-7; no clear D. V gave up 5 bases and J gave up 4 bases, with 6 bases separating them. The CDR3 has 11 residues. CDR1 SGHAT and CDR2 FQNNGV come from the germline V gene. The CDR3 coding sequence is TGTGCCAGCAGCAATACATACGAGCAGTACTTC. This gives the protein CASSNTYEQYF.

V is TRBV4-1 and J is TRBJ1-4; possible D gene TRBD1, 6 bases. Trimming removed 0 bases from V and 8 bases from J, with 13 bases in between. The germline CDR1 and CDR2 sequences are MGHRA and YSYEKL. CDR3 size: 15 residues. CDR3 protein: CASSQDRGGGEKLFF. DNA for the CDR3: TGCGCCAGCAGCCAAGATAGGGGGGGAGGCGAAAAACTGTTTTTT.

J is TRBJ2-7 and V is TRBV7-2; 9 positions agree with TRBD1. CDR1 and CDR2 (germline): SGHTA, FQGNSA. The CDR3 totals 16 residues. V was pared by 1 base and J by 6 bases, with 10 bases of the junction left unmatched. CDR3 in DNA: TGTGCCAGCAGCTTAGAAGGGACAGGGTATTTGTCCGAGCAGTACTTC. It translates to CASSLEGTGYLSEQYF.

The chain links TRBV15 to TRBJ1-3; 7 nucleotides match TRBD1. The CDR3 runs to 16 residues. After removal of 0 bases from V and 7 bases from J, the junction contained 9 bases not matched to a gene. The germline gives CDR1 LNHNV, CDR2 YYDKDF (reference sequence). DNA of the CDR3: TGTGCCACCAGCAGAGATGGGACAGATTCTAGTAACACCATATATTTT. It translates to CATSRDGTDSSNTIYF.

V is TRBV2 and J is TRBJ1-2; 8 bases align to TRBD1. Losses at the gene ends were 6 bases for V and 0 bases for J; bases not matched to a gene: 9. CDR3 length equals 16 residues. Germline CDR1 reads SNHLY; CDR2 reads FYNNEI. CDR3 coding DNA: TGTGCCAGCAGCCCATGGACAGGGCCAGCTAACTATGGCTACACCTTC. Encoded protein: CASSPWTGPANYGYTF.

The chain couples TRBV27 to TRBJ1-5; 8 bases are a match to TRBD1. The CDR3 contains 16 residues. With V trimmed by 1 base and J by 6 bases, 8 bases remained unmatched. Germline-derived CDR1 and CDR2 are MNHEY and SMNVEV (reference sequence). The DNA for the CDR3 is TGTGCCAGCAGTTTATACGCAGGGGGCGCAGGTCAGCCCCAGCATTTT. It translates to CASSLYAGGAGQPQHF.

This chain links TRBV19 with TRBJ1-1; 7 bases are shared with TRBD1. V trimming: 6 bases; J trimming: 6 bases; junction bases outside the gene matches: 10. The CDR3 has 14 residues. The V gene's germline CDR1 is LNHDA and CDR2 SQIVND (reference sequence). CDR3 amino acids: CASSYLDRAPEAFF. In DNA form, the CDR3 reads TGTGCCAGTAGCTACTTAGACAGGGCCCCTGAAGCTTTCTTT.

The chain recombines TRBV12-2 with TRBJ1-1; the table calls TRBD1, which could not be checked here. TRBV12-2 corresponds to a pseudogene. The CDR3 spans 15 residues. The CDR3 DNA sequence: TGTGCAAGTCGCCCCCCTGATCGGGACAGCACTGAAGCTTTCTTT. Protein: CASRPPDRDSTEAFF.

V is TRBV10-1 and J is TRBJ1-2; maybe TRBD1 (5 bases). The V gene's germline CDR1 is WNHNN and CDR2 SYGVQD (reference sequence). The CDR3 is made up of 20 amino acids. Trimming took off 10 bases at V and 0 bases at J, with 33 bases between the two ends. CDR3 sequence reads: CATLGRLTMGRGPTNYGYTF. The CDR3 DNA sequence: TGCGCCACTCTAGGTCGTCTAACTATGGGGCGCGGACCCACTAACTATGGCTACACCTTC.

CDR3 DNA sequence: TGTGCCAGCTCACCACCGACAGTATACAATGAGCAGTTCTTC. As protein: CASSPPTVYNEQFF. V usage is TRBV18 and J usage is TRBJ2-1; TRBD1 is a possible D gene (5 bases). V was clipped by 0 bases and J by 4 bases, with 7 bases between them. CDR1 and CDR2 (germline): KGHSH, LQKENI. This CDR3 comprises 14 residues.

The rearrangement uses TRBV19 and TRBJ1-5; D gene uncertain. Deletions cut 2 bases from V and 1 base from J, with 9 bases between. This CDR3 comprises 15 residues. Per germline, CDR1 LNHDA and CDR2 SQIVND (reference sequence). The CDR3 DNA reads TGTGCCAGTAGTATATTTGGCAGGAGCAATCAGCCCCAGCATTTT. This encodes CASSIFGRSNQPQHF.

The chain combines TRBV5-6 with TRBJ1-1; tentatively, D is TRBD1 (6 bases). Germline V gene data show CDR1 as SGHDT and CDR2 as YYEEEE. V dropped 1 base and J dropped 7 bases, with 26 bases sitting between them. This CDR3 is built from 18 residues. CDR3 DNA: TGTGCCAGCAGCTTGCGTCTCCAGGTGGGACAAGCAAAGTTTGAAGCTTTCTTT. Translating it yields CASSLRLQVGQAKFEAFF.

The chain joins TRBV5-3 to TRBJ1-2, with D tentatively TRBD1 (5 bases). TRBV5-3 is an open reading frame, and its role is uncertain. Trimming cost V 10 bases and J 4 bases, with 11 bases left between them. CDR3 length: 11 amino acids. This chain's CDR3 is CAGPDSYGYTF. In DNA form, the CDR3 reads TGTGCCGGACCTGACAGCTATGGCTACACCTTC.

The gene calls are TRBV4-3 and TRBJ1-1; D is undetermined. The CDR3 length is 14 residues. Trimming stripped 1 base from V and 1 base from J, with 7 bases between. Germline V gene sequence: CDR1 LGHNA, CDR2 YSLEER. CDR3 in amino acids: CASSQGLTNTEAFF. In nucleotides, the CDR3 is TGCGCCAGCAGCCAAGGACTTACGAACACTGAAGCTTTCTTT.

This chain uses TRBV27 with TRBJ2-2; a weak D match, TRBD2 (7 bases). Germline-derived CDR1 and CDR2 are MNHEY and SMNVEV (reference sequence). With 1 base removed from V and 0 bases from J, the gap between germline ends came to 15 bases. This CDR3 has 18 amino acids. The CDR3 coding sequence is TGTGCCAGCAGTTTATATGGGGGGGCCCTTACGAACACCGGGGAGCTGTTTTTT. It specifies CASSLYGGALTNTGELFF.

This chain joins TRBV4-1 and TRBJ2-1; possibly TRBD2 for D (6 bases). V was trimmed by 1 base and J by 5 bases, leaving 18 bases between them. This CDR3 is 17 amino acids long. The germline gives CDR1 MGHRA, CDR2 YSYEKL. Written as DNA, the CDR3 is TGCGCCAGCAGCCAAGGACCCGGAGGGTGGAACAACAATGAGCAGTTCTTC. This sequence encodes CASSQGPGGWNNNEQFF.

This clone showed up just once. This chain uses TRBV13 with TRBJ2-4; D may be TRBD1 (5 bases). This CDR3 has 14 amino acids. Looked up from germline, CDR1 is PRHDT and CDR2 is FYEKMQ (reference sequence). V lost 3 bases, J lost 0 bases, and 6 bases lay in between. The CDR3 nucleotides are TGTGCCAGCAGCTTGGGGCTAGCCAAAAACATTCAGTACTTC. It codes for CASSLGLAKNIQYF. Full variable domain (outside the CDR3, taken from reference TRBV13 and TRBJ2-4): AAGVIQSPRHLIKEKRETATLKCYPIPRHDTVYWYQQGPGQDPQFLISFYEKMQSDKGSIPDRFSAQQFSDYHSELNMSSLELGDSALYFCASSLGLAKNIQYFGAGTRLSVL.

The gene calls are TRBV15 and TRBJ2-7; 9 bases fit TRBD1. Germline loops: CDR1 LNHNV, CDR2 YYDKDF (reference sequence). The length of the CDR3 is 14 residues. V trimming: 5 bases; J trimming: 7 bases; junction bases outside the gene matches: 9. For the CDR3, the DNA is TGTGCCACCAGCCCCTGGACAGGGGTGGAGGAGCAGTACTTC. Translating gives CATSPWTGVEEQYF.

V gene TRBV6-6 combines with J gene TRBJ1-1; no clear D. CDR3 length equals 14 residues. Germline CDR1 reads MNHNY; CDR2 reads SVGAGI (reference sequence). V lost 5 bases and J 6 bases, leaving 16 bases between the germline ends. This CDR3 reads CASSQMTGRAEAFF. As DNA, the CDR3 is TGTGCCAGCAGTCAAATGACGGGAAGGGCTGAAGCTTTCTTT.

This clone turned up a few times. V gene TRBV19 combines with J gene TRBJ1-5, with D perhaps matching TRBD1 (6 bases). V was pared by 6 bases and J by 0 bases, with 12 bases between. CDR3 length: 15 amino acids. Germline CDR1 LNHDA, CDR2 SQIVND (reference sequence). This CDR3 is CASRGAAFSNQPQHF. In nucleotides, the CDR3 is TGTGCCAGTAGGGGGGCCGCCTTTAGCAATCAGCCCCAGCATTTT.

The chain carries TRBV5-4 and TRBJ2-3; D is possibly TRBD2 (7 bases). The CDR3 loop spans 18 amino acids. Trimming took 4 bases from V and 3 from J, leaving 24 bases between them. Germline CDR1 SGHNT, CDR2 YYREEE (reference sequence). Here the CDR3 reads CASSPPGGLSLRTDTQYF. In DNA form, the CDR3 reads TGTGCCAGCAGCCCCCCGGGGGGCCTCTCCTTAAGGACAGATACGCAGTATTTT.

The J gene is TRBJ2-3, the V gene TRBV19, with D maybe TRBD1 (6 bases). V was cut by 1 base and J by 5 bases, with 13 bases left in between. There are 15 residues in the CDR3. Per the germline V gene, CDR1 is LNHDA and CDR2 is SQIVND (reference sequence). As DNA, the CDR3 is TGTGCCAGTAGTATAGGTACAGGGACCGTAGATACGCAGTATTTT. It encodes CASSIGTGTVDTQYF.

The V and J genes are TRBV15 and TRBJ2-2, with D unresolved. The CDR3 has 13 amino acids. Germline CDR1 and CDR2: LNHNV and YYDKDF (reference sequence). Trimming took 8 bases from V and 0 from J, leaving 7 bases between them. CDR3 in amino acids: CATHAANTGELFF. CDR3 nucleotides: TGTGCCACCCACGCAGCGAACACCGGGGAGCTGTTTTTT. The entire variable domain, with the rest obtained from reference TRBV15 and TRBJ2-2, is as follows: DAMVIQNPRYQVTQFGKPVTLSCSQTLNHNVMYWYQQKSSQAPKLLFHYYDKDFNNEADTPDNFQSRRPNTSFCFLDIRSPGLGDTAMYLCATHAANTGELFFGEGSRLTVL.

V and J are TRBV13 and TRBJ2-7, with TRBD1 as a possible D gene (7 bases). Germline V gives CDR1 PRHDT, CDR2 FYEKMQ (reference sequence). Trimming took off 0 bases at V and 4 bases at J, with 16 bases between the two ends. The CDR3 runs 16 residues. CDR3 sequence reads: CASSLGGGGHRYEQYF. The CDR3 nucleotides are TGTGCCAGCAGCTTAGGTGGAGGGGGCCATCGGTACGAGCAGTACTTC.

The sample holds one count of this clone. This chain's CDR3 is CASSRGPAGELFF. In DNA form, the CDR3 reads TGCGCCAGCAGCCGGGGCCCAGCCGGGGAGCTGTTTTTT. The chain joins TRBV4-1 to TRBJ2-2; D perhaps matches TRBD1 (5 bases). Germline-derived CDR1 and CDR2 are MGHRA and YSYEKL. This CDR3 has 13 amino acids. V was trimmed by 4 bases and J by 6 bases, leaving 9 bases between them.

V is TRBV15 and J is TRBJ2-1, with TRBD1 as a possible D gene (5 bases). CDR1 is LNHNV, CDR2 YYDKDF, per germline (reference sequence). V lost 3 bases, J lost 1 base, and 16 bases lay in between. This CDR3 region has 17 residues. In nucleotides, the CDR3 is TGTGCCACCAGCAGCCCCGGACCCTCAGGGTCCTACAATGAGCAGTTCTTC. It is translated as CATSSPGPSGSYNEQFF. The whole variable domain, filled in from reference TRBV15 and TRBJ2-1, reads DAMVIQNPRYQVTQFGKPVTLSCSQTLNHNVMYWYQQKSSQAPKLLFHYYDKDFNNEADTPDNFQSRRPNTSFCFLDIRSPGLGDTAMYLCATSSPGPSGSYNEQFFGPGTRLTVL.

The J gene is TRBJ2-1, the V gene TRBV30; D is possibly TRBD2 (6 bases). The CDR3 is 13 amino acids. The V gene lost 0 bases and the J gene lost 9 bases, with 12 bases spanning the gap. Germline lookup yields CDR1 GTSNPN and CDR2 SVGIG (reference sequence). For the CDR3, the DNA is TGTGCCTGGAGTGTACATGGGGGGTTTGAGCAGTTCTTC. Translated: CAWSVHGGFEQFF.

The chain recombines TRBV1 with TRBJ2-2; TRBD2, the table's D call, was not compared with the DNA. TRBV1 is flagged as a pseudogene. The CDR3 is made up of 20 amino acids. CDR3 loop: CTSSLHASISGSGGHRGAVF. CDR3 in DNA: TGCACCAGCAGTCTCCACGCTAGTATCTCGGGTTCGGGAGGTCACCGGGGAGCTGTTTTT.